The 20 T cell receptor beta chains below come from one sample, sequenced in a study of cytomegalovirus exposure and HLA in healthy donors. The primer mix had 60 Vbeta and 13 Jbeta primers. TCRdb's copy holds only in-frame clones and misses some; the assay was immunoSEQ multiplex PCR. This sample has 75,000 to 100,000 clones, with about 71% found just once. Specimen: PBMCs. All receptors derive from a man between 60 and 70 years old in good health and CMV-seronegative.

About this clone itself: The identical CDR3 is also encoded by other nucleotide sequences in the sample. The chain couples TRBV18 to TRBJ1-1; D is unresolved. The CDR3 spans 13 residues. Trimming took off 3 bases at V and 1 base at J, with 6 bases between the two ends. From germline, CDR1 is KGHSH and CDR2 LQKENI. The CDR3 coding sequence is TGTGCCAGCTCACCGGCGGGGAACACTGAAGCTTTCTTT. Its protein is CASSPAGNTEAFF.

This clone was seen only a few times. The chain has TRBV29-1 and TRBJ1-1; TRBD1 agrees at 8 bases. V was clipped by 5 bases and J by 8 bases; unmatched bases: 13. The CDR3 length is 14 residues. Germline CDR1 is SQVTM and CDR2 is ANQGSEA. The CDR3 protein is CSVKLQGARGEAFF. DNA for the CDR3: TGCAGCGTTAAACTCCAGGGGGCGCGGGGGGAAGCTTTCTTT.

CDR3 sequence reads: CASSQGLAGGYEQYF. CDR3 bases: TGTGCCAGCAGCCAGGGACTAGCGGGAGGGTACGAGCAGTACTTC. This chain joins TRBV4-2 and TRBJ2-7; 16 positions match TRBD2. The CDR3 covers 15 residues. With V trimmed by 3 bases and J by 4 bases, 0 bases remained unmatched. Germline CDR1 and CDR2: LGHNA and YNFKEQ.

The rearrangement joins TRBV29-1 to TRBJ1-1; 9 nucleotides align to TRBD1. The CDR3 covers 13 residues. Germline V lookup: CDR1 SQVTM, CDR2 ANQGSEA. The ends lost 6 bases at V and 7 bases at J; junction bases unmatched: 9. CDR3 DNA: TGCAGCGTAGCCGGGACAGGGACACTTGAAGCTTTCTTT. Protein sequence: CSVAGTGTLEAFF.

V gene TRBV11-2 combines with J gene TRBJ1-1, with TRBD1 as a possible D gene (6 bases). CDR3 length equals 15 residues. The germline CDR1 and CDR2 sequences are SGHAT and FQNNGV. Trimming took off 0 bases at V and 2 bases at J, with 10 bases between the two ends. In nucleotides, the CDR3 is TGTGCCAGCAGCTTAGAGGCAGGGGTTAACACTGAAGCTTTCTTT. Its translation: CASSLEAGVNTEAFF.

A few counts support this clone. This chain uses TRBV11-2 with TRBJ2-1; TRBD1 matches 9 bases. This CDR3 is 13 amino acids long. Trimming at V came to 4 bases and at J to 10 bases, leaving 5 bases not matched to a gene. From germline, CDR1 is SGHAT and CDR2 FQNNGV. CDR3 amino acids: CASSSHRGREQFF. The CDR3 DNA sequence: TGTGCCAGCAGCTCTCACAGGGGGCGGGAGCAGTTCTTC. Variable domain in full (rest from reference TRBV11-2 and TRBJ2-1): EAGVAQSPRYKIIEKRQSVAFWCNPISGHATLYWYQQILGQGPKLLIQFQNNGVVDDSQLPKDRFSAERLKGVDSTLKIQPAKLEDSAVYLCASSSHRGREQFFGPGTRLTVL.

The DNA of the CDR3 is TGCGCCAGCAGTCAAATGGCCCTTGTCGGGGGGCAGATGTACGAGCAGTACTTC. As protein: CASSQMALVGGQMYEQYF. The V call is TRBV23-1, the J call TRBJ2-7; tentatively, D is TRBD2 (7 bases). TRBV23-1 is noted as an ORF with a role that remains uncertain. With 2 bases removed from V and 4 bases from J, the gap between germline ends came to 24 bases. This CDR3 is built from 18 residues.

This chain links TRBV18 with TRBJ1-4; D might be TRBD1 (5 bases). The germline CDR1 and CDR2 sequences are KGHSH and LQKENI. Trimming took 6 bases from V and 8 from J, leaving 16 bases between them. The CDR3 spans 14 residues. CDR3 residues: CASSLTQGREKLFF. In nucleotides, the CDR3 is TGTGCCAGCTCCCTGACCCAGGGTCGGGAAAAACTGTTTTTT.

V is TRBV6-5 and J is TRBJ2-1; unclear D gene. Germline V gene data show CDR1 as MNHEY and CDR2 as SVGAGI. The V end lost 7 bases, the J end lost 6 bases, and 7 bases lay between the germline ends. The CDR3 covers 11 residues. In DNA form, the CDR3 reads TGTGCCAGCATAGTCGGCAATGAGCAGTTCTTC. It translates to CASIVGNEQFF.

The CDR3 nucleotides are TGCGCCAGCAGCCAAGGGGCAGGGCGTAGGGGCGAGCAGTACTTC. Encoded protein: CASSQGAGRRGEQYF. The chain couples TRBV4-1 to TRBJ2-7; weak D call: TRBD1 (5 bases). CDR1 MGHRA and CDR2 YSYEKL come from the germline V gene. Trimming took 1 base from V and 6 from J, leaving 16 bases between them. The CDR3 length is 15 residues.

This sequence joins TRBV7-6 and TRBJ2-4, with D tentatively TRBD2 (5 bases). The CDR3 loop spans 14 amino acids. The V gene's germline CDR1 is SGHVS and CDR2 FNYEAQ. The germline V and J ends were trimmed by 3 bases and 2 bases, with 8 bases remaining between them. The CDR3: CASSFGETKNIQYF. The CDR3 nucleotides are TGTGCCAGCAGCTTTGGGGAGACCAAAAACATTCAGTACTTC.

CDR3 nucleotide sequence: TGCGCCAGCAGCCCGACAGGGGGCGAGCATAATTCACCCCTCCACTTT. Its translation is CASSPTGGEHNSPLHF. The chain uses TRBV10-2 and TRBJ1-6; 10 bases align to TRBD1. This CDR3 is 16 amino acids long. Looked up from germline, CDR1 is WSHSY and CDR2 is SAAADI. The V gene end was trimmed by 6 bases and the J gene end by 5 bases; junction bases not matched to a gene: 7.

This chain links TRBV29-1 with TRBJ1-4, with 8 bases fitting TRBD1. J gave up 10 bases and V 0 bases, and 13 bases lay outside the gene matches. This CDR3 is built from 16 residues. CDR1 and CDR2 from the germline V gene are SQVTM and ANQGSEA. The CDR3 nucleotides are TGCAGCGTTGAAGACTGGAAAGGGACAGGTCGGGTAAAACTGTTTTTT. Translation: CSVEDWKGTGRVKLFF.

V gene TRBV5-4 combines with J gene TRBJ1-2; D unresolved. CDR1 SGHNT and CDR2 YYREEE come from the germline V gene (reference sequence). Trimming stripped 0 bases from V and 4 bases from J, with 19 bases between. CDR3 length: 17 amino acids. The CDR3 DNA sequence: TGTGCCAGCAGCTTGGCCACGGCAGGTGGGCCCCTCTATGGCTACACCTTC. Its translation is CASSLATAGGPLYGYTF.

The V and J genes are TRBV7-2 and TRBJ2-7, with TRBD1 matching over 8 bases. Germline lookup yields CDR1 SGHTA and CDR2 FQGNSA. The CDR3 runs to 13 residues. V trimming: 5 bases; J trimming: 5 bases; junction bases outside the gene matches: 5. The CDR3, as DNA: TGTGCCAGCAGCCCGGACAGGGAGAACGAGCAGTACTTC. It yields the protein CASSPDRENEQYF.

A single count supports this clone. The V and J genes are TRBV15 and TRBJ1-1; D not certain. There are 12 residues in the CDR3. The V gene's germline CDR1 is LNHNV and CDR2 YYDKDF (reference sequence). V was cut by 2 bases and J by 6 bases, with 7 bases left in between. CDR3 amino acids: CATSRSFSEAFF. The CDR3 bases are TGTGCCACCAGCAGATCTTTTTCTGAAGCTTTCTTT.

The chain uses TRBV19 and TRBJ1-4; perhaps TRBD1 as D (5 bases). The CDR3 sequence is 16 residues long. Trimming removed 5 bases from V and 6 bases from J, with 19 bases in between. CDR1 is LNHDA and CDR2 is SQIVND in the germline V gene (reference sequence). The CDR3 DNA reads as TGTGCCAGTAGTCGCTCAGGGACTTCGATGGATGAAAAACTGTTTTTT. Its protein is CASSRSGTSMDEKLFF. Drawing the rest from reference TRBV19 and TRBJ1-4, the complete variable domain is DGGITQSPKYLFRKEGQNVTLSCEQNLNHDAMYWYRQDPGQGLRLIYYSQIVNDFQKGDIAEGYSVSREKKESFPLTVTSAQKNPTAFYLCASSRSGTSMDEKLFFGSGTQLSVL.

J is TRBJ2-1 and V is TRBV18; D not resolved. Germline CDR1 KGHSH, CDR2 LQKENI. The CDR3 totals 14 residues. V shed 3 bases and J shed 3 bases, with 9 bases lying between them. The CDR3 DNA reads TGTGCCAGCTCACCCGCGACTGACTACAATGAGCAGTTCTTC. Protein: CASSPATDYNEQFF.

CDR3 loop: CASSTQGGVYEQYF. CDR3 in DNA: TGTGCCAGCAGCACACAGGGGGGGGTCTACGAGCAGTACTTC. This sequence joins TRBV9 and TRBJ2-7; possibly TRBD1 for D (8 bases). V was pared by 4 bases and J by 3 bases, with 14 bases between. Germline CDR1 SGDLS, CDR2 YYNGEE. The CDR3 spans 14 residues.

The rearrangement links TRBV23-1 to TRBJ1-5; 12 bases agree with TRBD1. TRBV23-1 is assigned to the ORF class and has an uncertain function. V lost 7 bases and J lost 2; bases outside the gene matches: 15. This CDR3 region has 19 residues. For the CDR3, the DNA is TGCGCCAGCATCTCCCACACTCCGGGACAGGGGGCCGGCAATCAGCCCCAGCATTTT. It encodes CASISHTPGQGAGNQPQHF.